This T cell receptor beta chain was sequenced for a study of blood T cells in healthy people across ages. For this clonotype: The antigen is unknown.

A second PCR, run for roughly 7 to 11 cycles, used a sample-barcoded 5' primer plus a J-beta primer mix. Each cDNA molecule was tagged by a template-switch adaptor that had 12 random nucleotides. Sequencing yielded, for each sample, at least 3 million paired-end reads carrying CDR3. TCRdb reanalysed the 5' RACE reads using MiXCR and keeps one entry per CDR3 protein. The sample has over 1,200,000 distinct CDR3 sequences; 59% are singletons. The CDR3 spans 14 residues. Caucasian individuals from Russia who were healthy and aged 6 to 90 acted as donors. Study-wide results and limits: The study found TCR beta diversity correlated strongly with naive T cell percentage.

Sequencing was performed on blood. The receptor's source is a man younger than 35 in good health. The chain couples TRBV12-3 or TRBV12-4 to TRBJ2-5; 10 bases match TRBD2. The J call may be mistaken, given a closer DNA end match to TRBJ2-7. The CDR3 sequence is CVSNLAGATYEQYF. DNA for the CDR3: TGTGTCAGTAACCTAGCGGGGGCCACCTACGAGCAGTACTTC.